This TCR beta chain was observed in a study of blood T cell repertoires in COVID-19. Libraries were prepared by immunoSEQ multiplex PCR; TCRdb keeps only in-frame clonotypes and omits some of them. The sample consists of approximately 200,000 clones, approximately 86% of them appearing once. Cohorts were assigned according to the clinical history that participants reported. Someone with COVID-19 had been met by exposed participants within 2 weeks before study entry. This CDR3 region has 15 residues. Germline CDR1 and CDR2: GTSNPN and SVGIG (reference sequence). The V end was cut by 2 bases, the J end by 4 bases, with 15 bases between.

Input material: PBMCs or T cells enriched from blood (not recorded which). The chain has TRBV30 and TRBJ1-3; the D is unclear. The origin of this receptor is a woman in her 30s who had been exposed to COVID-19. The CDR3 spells CAWSPPSYAGNTIYF. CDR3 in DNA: TGTGCCTGGAGTCCCCCCTCCTATGCGGGAAACACCATATATTTT.